This is a list of T cell receptor beta chains from one sample in a study of early T cells in non-severe SARS-CoV-2 infection. TCRdb re-analysed the 5' RACE reads in MiXCR, keeping a single row per CDR3 protein. Of nearly 110,000 distinct CDR3 sequences in the sample, around 10% were seen once. Sequencing was carried out using whole blood. The receptors were gathered from an adult who was a healthcare worker with PCR-confirmed SARS-CoV-2 infection or an uninfected control (not recorded which). Both conserved end residues are part of each CDR3. The order of the fields is J gene, V gene, D gene, clone size, CDR3 DNA, CDR3 protein. A D gene is named only where the DNA matches it firmly. The size field is filled for only some rows; it gives once, few, many or a size class.

j_gene: TRBJ2-7; v_gene: TRBV7-2; d_gene: TRBD1; abundance: .; CDR3nt: TGTGCCAGCACCCAACCCGGGACAGGGATCGAGCAGTACTTC; CDR3aa: CASTQPGTGIEQYF
j_gene: TRBJ1-5; v_gene: TRBV7-6; d_gene: .; abundance: .; CDR3nt: TGTGCCAGCAGCCCGGACAGAAATCAGCCCCAGCATTTT; CDR3aa: CASSPDRNQPQHF
j_gene: TRBJ2-3; v_gene: TRBV5-1; d_gene: TRBD1; abundance: many; CDR3nt: TGCGCCAGCAGCCTTGGCCCTCGGACAGGGGGCACAGATACGCAGTATTTT; CDR3aa: CASSLGPRTGGTDTQYF
j_gene: TRBJ2-7; v_gene: TRBV2; d_gene: .; abundance: .; CDR3nt: TGTGCCAGAGGTTTCACAGGCGCCACCTACGAGCAGTACTTC; CDR3aa: CARGFTGATYEQYF
j_gene: TRBJ1-2; v_gene: TRBV13; d_gene: .; abundance: .; CDR3nt: TGTGCCAGCAGCTTGAACAGAGGCTTCGGCTACACCTTC; CDR3aa: CASSLNRGFGYTF
j_gene: TRBJ1-1; v_gene: TRBV12-3/TRBV12-4; d_gene: TRBD1; abundance: many; CDR3nt: TGTGCCAGCACACAGGGGGCCCCCTGGGCTGAAGCTTTCTTT; CDR3aa: CASTQGAPWAEAFF
j_gene: TRBJ1-5; v_gene: TRBV6-2/TRBV6-3; d_gene: .; abundance: many; CDR3nt: TGTGCCAGCAGTTACACGGGGGGGAGGCAGCCCCAGCATTTT; CDR3aa: CASSYTGGRQPQHF
j_gene: TRBJ2-2; v_gene: TRBV24-1; d_gene: .; abundance: many; CDR3nt: TGTGCCACCAGTGAGAGCCGGGACACCGGGGAGCTGTTTTTT; CDR3aa: CATSESRDTGELFF
j_gene: TRBJ2-1; v_gene: TRBV28; d_gene: TRBD2; abundance: .; CDR3nt: TGTGCCAGCAGTTTATCTTGGGGAGGGACTTCCTACAATGAGCAGTTCTTC; CDR3aa: CASSLSWGGTSYNEQFF
j_gene: TRBJ2-3; v_gene: TRBV6-1; d_gene: .; abundance: many; CDR3nt: TGTGCCAGCAGAACTAGCTTCACGCAGTATTTT; CDR3aa: CASRTSFTQYF
j_gene: TRBJ2-7; v_gene: TRBV18; d_gene: .; abundance: many; CDR3nt: TGTGCCAGCTCACCACTACAGGACTCTTACTACGAGCAGTACTTC; CDR3aa: CASSPLQDSYYEQYF
j_gene: TRBJ2-1; v_gene: TRBV19; d_gene: .; abundance: .; CDR3nt: TGTGCCAGTAGTATAAACGCAGGGAATAATGAGCAGTTCTTC; CDR3aa: CASSINAGNNEQFF
j_gene: TRBJ2-5; v_gene: TRBV6-5; d_gene: .; abundance: few; CDR3nt: TGTGCCAGCAGTACCCCAGGGCGCCAAGAGACCCAGTACTTC; CDR3aa: CASSTPGRQETQYF
j_gene: TRBJ2-3; v_gene: TRBV20-1; d_gene: .; abundance: few; CDR3nt: TGCAGTGCTAGGCCTAGGGGGCGGGAGTCAGATACGCAGTATTTT; CDR3aa: CSARPRGRESDTQYF
j_gene: TRBJ2-7; v_gene: TRBV20-1; d_gene: TRBD2; abundance: .; CDR3nt: TGCAGTGCTAGAGATAACGGACTAGCATCCGACGAGCAGTACTTC; CDR3aa: CSARDNGLASDEQYF
j_gene: TRBJ2-7; v_gene: TRBV20-1; d_gene: TRBD2; abundance: .; CDR3nt: TGCAGTGCTAGAGATCGGCTGGGACTAGCGGGAGGTGGCGGCTACGAGCAGTACTTC; CDR3aa: CSARDRLGLAGGGGYEQYF
j_gene: TRBJ2-1; v_gene: TRBV7-2; d_gene: .; abundance: .; CDR3nt: TGTGCCAGCAGCTCCTCTTTAGAGCAGTTCTTC; CDR3aa: CASSSSLEQFF
j_gene: TRBJ2-5; v_gene: TRBV7-2; d_gene: .; abundance: few; CDR3nt: TGTGCCAGCAGCCGAACCTACCAAGAGACCCAGTACTTC; CDR3aa: CASSRTYQETQYF
j_gene: TRBJ2-3; v_gene: TRBV3-1; d_gene: TRBD1; abundance: few; CDR3nt: TGTGCCAGCAGCAACAGACAGGGACGAGATACGCAGTATTTT; CDR3aa: CASSNRQGRDTQYF
j_gene: TRBJ2-7; v_gene: TRBV10-3; d_gene: TRBD1; abundance: few; CDR3nt: TGTGCCATCAGTGAGAGGGGGCTCGCCGGGGAGCAGTACTTC; CDR3aa: CAISERGLAGEQYF
j_gene: TRBJ2-1; v_gene: TRBV9; d_gene: TRBD1; abundance: many; CDR3nt: TGTGCCAGCAGCGTGAGTGGACAGGGGATCTACAATGAGCAGTTCTTC; CDR3aa: CASSVSGQGIYNEQFF
j_gene: TRBJ2-3; v_gene: TRBV2; d_gene: TRBD1; abundance: many; CDR3nt: TGTGCCAGCAACCTCATCGGACAGGGCGGAGATACGCAGTATTTT; CDR3aa: CASNLIGQGGDTQYF
j_gene: TRBJ1-2; v_gene: TRBV5-1; d_gene: TRBD1; abundance: many; CDR3nt: TGCGCCAGCAGCGAGGAGGGACAGTACTATGGCTACACCTTC; CDR3aa: CASSEEGQYYGYTF
j_gene: TRBJ2-1; v_gene: TRBV29-1; d_gene: .; abundance: few; CDR3nt: TGCAGCGTTGATGCTAGCTCCTACAATGAGCAGTTCTTC; CDR3aa: CSVDASSYNEQFF
j_gene: TRBJ2-1; v_gene: TRBV6-4; d_gene: TRBD1; abundance: few; CDR3nt: TGTGCCAGCAGTGACGGGACAGGGGAGAATGAGCAGTTCTTC; CDR3aa: CASSDGTGENEQFF
j_gene: TRBJ2-7; v_gene: TRBV5-1; d_gene: .; abundance: few; CDR3nt: TGCGCCAGCAGCTTGGCTAGGGGAGCCGAGCAGTACTTC; CDR3aa: CASSLARGAEQYF
j_gene: TRBJ2-5; v_gene: TRBV7-9; d_gene: .; abundance: many; CDR3nt: TGTGCCAGCAGCCAGAAGACTGGTGAGACCCAGTACTTC; CDR3aa: CASSQKTGETQYF
j_gene: TRBJ1-2; v_gene: TRBV20-1; d_gene: .; abundance: .; CDR3nt: TGCAGTGCTAATTTAGCGTCCGGCTCTGATGGTGGCTACACCTTC; CDR3aa: CSANLASGSDGGYTF
j_gene: TRBJ2-1; v_gene: TRBV12-3/TRBV12-4; d_gene: .; abundance: few; CDR3nt: TGTGCCAGCAGTTTTTCAGGGCCCTACTCCAATGAGCAGTTCTTC; CDR3aa: CASSFSGPYSNEQFF
j_gene: TRBJ2-1; v_gene: TRBV24-1; d_gene: TRBD1; abundance: few; CDR3nt: TGTGCCACCAGTGATTCTCTCTTGACAGGGGACAATGAGCAGTTCTTC; CDR3aa: CATSDSLLTGDNEQFF
j_gene: TRBJ2-3; v_gene: TRBV2; d_gene: .; abundance: .; CDR3nt: TGTGCCAGCAGTGCAGACTCCGGGACAGATACGCAGTATTTT; CDR3aa: CASSADSGTDTQYF
j_gene: TRBJ1-1; v_gene: TRBV28; d_gene: .; abundance: few; CDR3nt: TGTGCCAGCAGTTGGCGCAGACTGGCAACTGAAGCTTTCTTT; CDR3aa: CASSWRRLATEAFF
j_gene: TRBJ2-7; v_gene: TRBV12-3/TRBV12-4; d_gene: TRBD2; abundance: many; CDR3nt: TGTGCCAGCAGACGGGGACTAGCGGGAGGGCCGGACGAGCAGTACTTC; CDR3aa: CASRRGLAGGPDEQYF
j_gene: TRBJ1-4; v_gene: TRBV10-3; d_gene: .; abundance: .; CDR3nt: TGTGCCGTTGGGCAGGACCGAAATGAAAAACTGTTTTTT; CDR3aa: CAVGQDRNEKLFF
j_gene: TRBJ1-1; v_gene: TRBV18; d_gene: .; abundance: .; CDR3nt: TGTGCCAGCTCATCCAGGCCGGAACGGTTGGGCACTGAAGCTTTCTTT; CDR3aa: CASSSRPERLGTEAFF
j_gene: TRBJ2-1; v_gene: TRBV11-3; d_gene: TRBD2; abundance: many; CDR3nt: TGTGCCAGCAGCTTCGGCGGGAGGATTAGAGGCGAGCAGTTCTTC; CDR3aa: CASSFGGRIRGEQFF
j_gene: TRBJ1-1; v_gene: TRBV9; d_gene: .; abundance: .; CDR3nt: TGTGCCAGCAGCGGAGGGATCACTGAAGCTTTCTTT; CDR3aa: CASSGGITEAFF
j_gene: TRBJ1-2; v_gene: TRBV6-6; d_gene: .; abundance: many; CDR3nt: TGTGCCAGCAGCCCCGGAACTAACTATGGCTACACCTTC; CDR3aa: CASSPGTNYGYTF
j_gene: TRBJ2-1; v_gene: TRBV15; d_gene: TRBD2; abundance: few; CDR3nt: TGTGCCACCACCACGGATCTAGCGGGAGGCTACAATGAGCAGTTCTTC; CDR3aa: CATTTDLAGGYNEQFF
j_gene: TRBJ1-5; v_gene: TRBV9; d_gene: .; abundance: many; CDR3nt: TGTGCCAGCAGCCTTTCGGGGGACAGCAATCAGCCCCAGCATTTT; CDR3aa: CASSLSGDSNQPQHF
j_gene: TRBJ2-2; v_gene: TRBV19; d_gene: .; abundance: many; CDR3nt: TGTGCCATAGCGCGGGAAAACACCGGGGAGCTGTTTTTT; CDR3aa: CAIARENTGELFF
j_gene: TRBJ2-1; v_gene: TRBV7-8; d_gene: .; abundance: .; CDR3nt: TGTGCCAGCAGCTTAGCGAGGGGCCCTGCTGAAAATGAGCAGTTCTTC; CDR3aa: CASSLARGPAENEQFF
j_gene: TRBJ1-2; v_gene: TRBV12-3/TRBV12-4; d_gene: .; abundance: .; CDR3nt: TGTGCCAGCAGTTTAGGGGCGCTCCTTGGGGGCTACACCTTC; CDR3aa: CASSLGALLGGYTF
j_gene: TRBJ2-5; v_gene: TRBV30; d_gene: .; abundance: .; CDR3nt: TGTGCCTGGAGTGTATCCCGAGAGACCCAGTACTTC; CDR3aa: CAWSVSRETQYF
j_gene: TRBJ2-5; v_gene: TRBV28; d_gene: .; abundance: .; CDR3nt: TGTGCCAGCAGCTCCCGGGGCCGAGAGACCCAGTACTTC; CDR3aa: CASSSRGRETQYF
j_gene: TRBJ2-2; v_gene: TRBV7-9; d_gene: .; abundance: few; CDR3nt: TGTGCCAGCAAGGTTACCGGGGAGCTGTTTTTT; CDR3aa: CASKVTGELFF
j_gene: TRBJ1-1; v_gene: TRBV3-1; d_gene: .; abundance: many; CDR3nt: TGTGCCAGCAGCCATAGAGGACCGGCTTTCTTT; CDR3aa: CASSHRGPAFF
j_gene: TRBJ2-1; v_gene: TRBV7-9; d_gene: .; abundance: many; CDR3nt: TGTGCCAGCAGTGGGGGCAATGAGCAGTTCTTC; CDR3aa: CASSGGNEQFF
j_gene: TRBJ2-1; v_gene: TRBV15; d_gene: .; abundance: .; CDR3nt: TGTGCCACCAGCAGAGACCAGGACGGATACAATGAGCAGTTCTTC; CDR3aa: CATSRDQDGYNEQFF
j_gene: TRBJ2-5; v_gene: TRBV6-6; d_gene: .; abundance: .; CDR3nt: TGTACCAGCAGGCAGTACCAAGAGACCCAGTACTTC; CDR3aa: CTSRQYQETQYF
j_gene: TRBJ2-5; v_gene: TRBV11-2; d_gene: .; abundance: many; CDR3nt: TGTGCCAGCAGCTTTCTTCCTGACGAGACCCAGTACTTC; CDR3aa: CASSFLPDETQYF
j_gene: TRBJ2-1; v_gene: TRBV18; d_gene: TRBD2; abundance: many; CDR3nt: TGTGCCAGCTCACCAGTGGCGGGAGCTGGAAATGAGCAGTTCTTC; CDR3aa: CASSPVAGAGNEQFF
j_gene: TRBJ2-1; v_gene: TRBV7-2; d_gene: TRBD2; abundance: many; CDR3nt: TGTGCCAGCAGCTTAGATAGCGGGAGGGCCTACAATGAGCAGTTCTTC; CDR3aa: CASSLDSGRAYNEQFF
j_gene: TRBJ1-2; v_gene: TRBV19; d_gene: .; abundance: many; CDR3nt: TGTGCCAGTAGTATCCGTCCCTATGGCTACACCTTC; CDR3aa: CASSIRPYGYTF
j_gene: TRBJ1-1; v_gene: TRBV7-9; d_gene: .; abundance: .; CDR3nt: TGTGCCAGCAGCCGCCAGACAGTTATGAACACTGAAGCTTTCTTT; CDR3aa: CASSRQTVMNTEAFF
j_gene: TRBJ1-1; v_gene: TRBV9; d_gene: .; abundance: many; CDR3nt: TGTGCCAGCAGCGTAGGACTACAAGTGAACACTGAAGCTTTCTTT; CDR3aa: CASSVGLQVNTEAFF
j_gene: TRBJ2-7; v_gene: TRBV30; d_gene: .; abundance: many; CDR3nt: TGTGCCTGGAGTGTAGGACATAACTACGAGCAGTACTTC; CDR3aa: CAWSVGHNYEQYF